One sample yielded the 9 T cell receptor beta chains listed below, sequenced in a study of T cell responses to AZD1222 COVID-19 vaccine. Libraries were prepared by immunoSEQ multiplex PCR; TCRdb keeps only in-frame clonotypes and omits some of them. The table lists fewer than 120,000 clones, around 93% of them singletons. Here the sequenced sample was peripheral blood, taken 28 days after the second AZD1222 dose. The receptors were sampled from an adult who received the AZD1222 COVID-19 vaccine.

This sequence joins TRBV28 and TRBJ1-3; 7 nucleotides line up with TRBD1. V was clipped by 5 bases and J by 4 bases; unmatched bases: 8. The germline V gene has CDR1 MDHEN and CDR2 SYDVKM. This CDR3 has 15 residues. The CDR3, as DNA: TGTGCCAGCAGTACCCGACAGGGAGCAGGAAACACCATATATTTT. It encodes CASSTRQGAGNTIYF. The variable domain in full, completed from reference TRBV28 and TRBJ1-3, reads DVKVTQSSRYLVKRTGEKVFLECVQDMDHENMFWYRQDPGLGLRLIYFSYDVKMKEKGDIPEGYSVSREKKERFSLILESASTNQTSMYLCASSTRQGAGNTIYFGEGSWLTVV.

V gene TRBV5-6 combines with J gene TRBJ1-4, with D uncertain. V lost 4 bases and J lost 6, with 13 bases in between. The CDR3 extends over 14 amino acids. Germline V gene data show CDR1 as SGHDT and CDR2 as YYEEEE. CDR3 loop: CASSETFGDEKLFF. The CDR3 bases are TGTGCCAGCAGCGAAACTTTCGGGGATGAAAAACTGTTTTTT.

The rearrangement links TRBV4-1 to TRBJ2-5, with 15 positions matching TRBD2. Germline loops: CDR1 MGHRA, CDR2 YSYEKL. This CDR3 contains 17 residues. J lost 4 bases, V lost 5 bases, and 8 bases had no gene match. The CDR3, as DNA: TGCGCCAGCAGCACGCGGACTAGCGGGGGGGCCGGAGAGACCCAGTACTTC. Residues: CASSTRTSGGAGETQYF.

The J gene is TRBJ2-3, the V gene TRBV7-6; 8 positions agree with TRBD2. The CDR3 runs 17 residues. CDR1 and CDR2 (germline): SGHVS, FNYEAQ. With V trimmed by 0 bases and J by 0 bases, 5 bases remained unmatched. The CDR3 DNA follows: TGTGCCAGCAGCTTAGCGCGGGGGGCCGTGAGCACAGATACGCAGTATTTT. This codes for CASSLARGAVSTDTQYF.

The chain is built from TRBV11-3 and TRBJ2-7; D not resolved. The CDR3 is 14 residues long. Germline V gene sequence: CDR1 SGHNT, CDR2 YENEEA. V was shortened by 1 base and J by 0 bases, with 7 bases between the two germline ends. The CDR3 here is CASSLGGPSYEQYF. The CDR3 coding sequence is TGTGCCAGCAGCTTAGGAGGTCCCTCCTACGAGCAGTACTTC.

Notes on this clone: This sample includes further DNA sequences coding for the same CDR3. This chain connects TRBV6-5 to TRBJ2-1, with 7 bases fitting TRBD2. The CDR3 has 14 residues. The V segment lost 5 bases and the J segment 0 bases; nucleotides outside the gene matches: 1. The V gene's germline CDR1 is MNHEY and CDR2 SVGAGI. This chain's CDR3 is CASSRGSSYNEQFF. The CDR3, as DNA: TGTGCCAGCAGTCGCGGGAGCTCCTACAATGAGCAGTTCTTC.

The chain uses TRBV6-2 or TRBV6-3 and TRBJ2-1; D uncertain. Germline V gives CDR1 MNHEY, CDR2 SVGEGT. Deletions cut 5 bases from V and 6 bases from J, with 14 bases between. This CDR3 is built from 14 residues. CDR3 coding DNA: TGTGCCAGCAGTCTCCTACTATTAGGCAATGAGCAGTTCTTC. Residues: CASSLLLLGNEQFF.

This chain links TRBV3-1 (or the pseudogene TRBV3-2) with TRBJ2-7; D may be TRBD1 (6 bases). V was trimmed by 10 bases and J by 1 base, leaving 11 bases between them. The germline V gene encodes CDR1 LGHDT and CDR2 YNNKEL (reference sequence). The CDR3 totals 12 residues. CDR3 protein: CATAGESYEQYF. The CDR3 DNA reads as TGTGCCACAGCAGGGGAATCCTACGAGCAGTACTTC.

This clone was seen a handful of times. The chain combines TRBV6-5 with TRBJ1-1; D unresolved. This CDR3 comprises 13 residues. Trimming cost V 6 bases and J 1 base, with 9 bases left between them. Germline-derived CDR1 and CDR2 are MNHEY and SVGAGI. The CDR3 sequence is CASSYTPNTEAFF. The CDR3 region has the DNA TGTGCCAGCAGCTATACACCGAACACTGAAGCTTTCTTT.